The sample holds one count of the clone carrying this T cell receptor beta chain. Its antigen is currently unknown. Time point indicated: baseline, week 1 (first vaccination visit). The treatment denotes: pre-vaccination baseline after standard-of-care therapy. Patients carried new grade 3 or 4 IDH1-mutant astrocytomas lacking nuclear ATRX. The CDR3 runs to 15 residues. Germline CDR1 is LNHDA and CDR2 is SQIVND (reference sequence). This sample stems from a study of a mutant IDH1 vaccine in newly diagnosed glioma. Study-level information: It was radiotherapy, temozolomide, or both that patients received previously, with most receiving both.

Assay: immunoSEQ multiplex PCR; the TCRdb copy retains only in-frame clones and omits some. The data contain 15,000 or so clones, roughly 79% of them singletons. Regarding the study as a whole: With respect to changes in top peripheral T cell clonotypes, pseudoprogression seemed unrelated. Vaccine-induced immune responses occurred in less than 95% of patients.

The chain carries TRBV19 and TRBJ2-5, with D possibly called TRBD1 or TRBD2 (5 bases each). The tail of the sequence fits TRBJ2-7 better, so the J call may be wrong. The source material was PBMCs, sampled from a glioma patient treated with radiotherapy, temozolomide or both. The TCR sequence derives from a man aged 40-50 years with glioma. The CDR3 loop reads CASSTSSGSIYEQYF. The CDR3 coding sequence is TGTGCCAGTAGTACCTCGTCAGGGAGCATCTACGAGCAGTACTTC.